A selection of T cell receptor beta chains follows, all from one sample in a study of T cell repertoires in cytomegalovirus infection. Each CDR3 protein is one row after TCRdb ran MiXCR on the reads. Here the sample spans some 250,000 distinct CDR3 sequences, around 8.7% being singletons. Sample: PBMCs. All receptors come from a human donor in good health (CMV status not recorded). Some clones in this sample may be carry-over from other donors' samples. Both conserved end residues are part of each CDR3. A D gene is named only where the DNA matches it firmly. Part of the rows lack a size; the others show once, few, many or a class for expanded clones.

V gene: TRBV7-2
J gene: TRBJ1-6
D gene: NA
clone size: many
CDR3 length: 14
CDR3 DNA: TGTGCCAGCAGCTTAGCCGGCAGGGAGACACCCCTCCACTTT
CDR3 protein: CASSLAGRETPLHF

V gene: TRBV7-2
J gene: TRBJ1-5
D gene: NA
clone size: few
CDR3 length: 15
CDR3 DNA: TGTGCCAGCAGCCGGCGGGCGGGGGGCAATCAGCCCCAGCATTTT
CDR3 protein: CASSRRAGGNQPQHF

V gene: TRBV25-1
J gene: TRBJ1-1
D gene: TRBD1
clone size: few
CDR3 length: 16
CDR3 DNA: TGTGCCAGCAGTGAATCACTCGGACAGGGACCCACTGAAGCTTTCTTT
CDR3 protein: CASSESLGQGPTEAFF

V gene: TRBV19
J gene: TRBJ2-6
D gene: NA
clone size: NA
CDR3 length: 15
CDR3 DNA: TGTGCCAGTTGTGGTATGCCCTCTGGGGCCAACGTCCTGACTTTC
CDR3 protein: CASCGMPSGANVLTF

V gene: TRBV12-3/TRBV12-4
J gene: TRBJ1-1
D gene: TRBD1
clone size: few
CDR3 length: 15
CDR3 DNA: TGTGCCAGCAGTTCACAGACAGGGCTGAACACTGAAGCTTTCTTT
CDR3 protein: CASSSQTGLNTEAFF

V gene: TRBV9
J gene: TRBJ2-1
D gene: TRBD1
clone size: many
CDR3 length: 15
CDR3 DNA: TGTGCCAGCAGCGACCGGGACAGGCCTACGGATGAGCAGTTCTTC
CDR3 protein: CASSDRDRPTDEQFF

V gene: TRBV7-2
J gene: TRBJ1-5
D gene: NA
clone size: many
CDR3 length: 14
CDR3 DNA: TGTGCCAGCAGCTTTCAGGCTTATAATCAGCCCCAGCATTTT
CDR3 protein: CASSFQAYNQPQHF

V gene: TRBV15
J gene: TRBJ2-3
D gene: NA
clone size: few
CDR3 length: 16
CDR3 DNA: TGTGCCACCAGCAGTGCCGGGAACAGGGGAGGAAATACGCAGTATTTT
CDR3 protein: CATSSAGNRGGNTQYF

V gene: TRBV29-1
J gene: TRBJ2-5
D gene: NA
clone size: few
CDR3 length: 13
CDR3 DNA: TGCAGCGTTGCTCAAGGGGTCGGACAGACCCAGTACTTC
CDR3 protein: CSVAQGVGQTQYF

V gene: TRBV7-2
J gene: TRBJ1-1
D gene: NA
clone size: many
CDR3 length: 15
CDR3 DNA: TGTGCCAGCAGCCCACCGAAGGCCATGAACACTGAAGCTTTCTTT
CDR3 protein: CASSPPKAMNTEAFF

V gene: TRBV7-8
J gene: TRBJ2-7
D gene: NA
clone size: many
CDR3 length: 16
CDR3 DNA: TGTGCCAGCAGACCTACAAGGGGGACGGCCTCCTACGAGCAGTACTTC
CDR3 protein: CASRPTRGTASYEQYF

V gene: TRBV11-3
J gene: TRBJ1-1
D gene: NA
clone size: many
CDR3 length: 18
CDR3 DNA: TGTGCCAGCAGCTTACTACCCCCCGGGCGGACCATGAACACTGAAGCTTTCTTT
CDR3 protein: CASSLLPPGRTMNTEAFF

V gene: TRBV7-6
J gene: TRBJ1-2
D gene: NA
clone size: NA
CDR3 length: 14
CDR3 DNA: TGTGCCAGCAGCTCGGAGGACAGTAGCTATGGCTACACCTTC
CDR3 protein: CASSSEDSSYGYTF

V gene: TRBV19
J gene: TRBJ1-5
D gene: NA
clone size: few
CDR3 length: 16
CDR3 DNA: TGTGCCAGTAGTATGGGGGCCGGGAGGAATAGTCAGCCCCAGCATTTT
CDR3 protein: CASSMGAGRNSQPQHF

V gene: TRBV6-1
J gene: TRBJ1-1
D gene: TRBD1
clone size: many
CDR3 length: 15
CDR3 DNA: TGTGCCAGCAGTACTAACAGGGGACCCCCTCCTGAAGCTTTCTTT
CDR3 protein: CASSTNRGPPPEAFF

V gene: TRBV12-3/TRBV12-4
J gene: TRBJ2-2
D gene: TRBD1
clone size: few
CDR3 length: 15
CDR3 DNA: TGTGCCAGCAACCCCCGGGACAGAAACACCGGGGAGCTGTTTTTT
CDR3 protein: CASNPRDRNTGELFF

V gene: TRBV14
J gene: TRBJ2-1
D gene: NA
clone size: NA
CDR3 length: 13
CDR3 DNA: TGCGCCAGCAGCCAAGTCCTTGGAGGGGAGCAGTTCTTC
CDR3 protein: CASSQVLGGEQFF

V gene: TRBV7-2
J gene: TRBJ2-6
D gene: NA
clone size: many
CDR3 length: 13
CDR3 DNA: TGTGCCAGCATCCCCCCTGGGGCCAACGTCCTGACTTTC
CDR3 protein: CASIPPGANVLTF

V gene: TRBV6-5
J gene: TRBJ1-2
D gene: NA
clone size: NA
CDR3 length: 13
CDR3 DNA: TGTGCCAGCAGTCGAGGGACCGCCTATGGCTACACCTTC
CDR3 protein: CASSRGTAYGYTF

V gene: TRBV7-2
J gene: TRBJ2-7
D gene: NA
clone size: many
CDR3 length: 12
CDR3 DNA: TGTGCCAGCAGCTTGGGAAGACTGGAGCAGTACTTC
CDR3 protein: CASSLGRLEQYF

V gene: TRBV7-6
J gene: TRBJ1-4
D gene: NA
clone size: many
CDR3 length: 15
CDR3 DNA: TGTGCCAGCAGCTTATTGGGGGGGACTAATGAAAAACTGTTTTTT
CDR3 protein: CASSLLGGTNEKLFF

V gene: TRBV12-3/TRBV12-4
J gene: TRBJ1-5
D gene: NA
clone size: many
CDR3 length: 20
CDR3 DNA: TGTGCCAGCAGCCTCAGCCGGGTTTCAACCCCCCAGGGTAGCAATCAGCCCCAGCATTTT
CDR3 protein: CASSLSRVSTPQGSNQPQHF

V gene: TRBV28
J gene: TRBJ1-5
D gene: TRBD1
clone size: once
CDR3 length: 15
CDR3 DNA: TGTGCCAGCAGTTCTGGGACAGGGAGGAATCAGCCCCAGCATTTT
CDR3 protein: CASSSGTGRNQPQHF

V gene: TRBV12-3/TRBV12-4
J gene: TRBJ2-5
D gene: NA
clone size: NA
CDR3 length: 13
CDR3 DNA: TGTGCCAGCAGTTTTGAGACAGGAGAGACCCAGTACTTC
CDR3 protein: CASSFETGETQYF

V gene: TRBV3-1
J gene: TRBJ2-1
D gene: TRBD1
clone size: NA
CDR3 length: 16
CDR3 DNA: TGTGCCAGCAGCACAACCGACAGGGGGCATAGCAATGAGCAGTTCTTC
CDR3 protein: CASSTTDRGHSNEQFF

V gene: TRBV20-1
J gene: TRBJ1-1
D gene: TRBD1
clone size: NA
CDR3 length: 14
CDR3 DNA: TGCAGTGCTAGCCGGGGACAGGGTAACACTGAAGCTTTCTTT
CDR3 protein: CSASRGQGNTEAFF

V gene: TRBV7-1
J gene: TRBJ2-1
D gene: TRBD2
clone size: many
CDR3 length: 15
CDR3 DNA: TGTGCCAGCAGCGCGCCTTCGGGACTAGTCAATGAGCAGTTCTTC
CDR3 protein: CASSAPSGLVNEQFF

V gene: TRBV6-8
J gene: TRBJ2-2
D gene: TRBD1
clone size: few
CDR3 length: 13
CDR3 DNA: TGTGCCAGCAGGACAGGGGGCTCCGGGGAGCTGTTTTTT
CDR3 protein: CASRTGGSGELFF

V gene: TRBV20-1
J gene: TRBJ1-1
D gene: NA
clone size: many
CDR3 length: 12
CDR3 DNA: TGCAGTGCTAGCCGGGGGAACACTGAAGCTTTCTTT
CDR3 protein: CSASRGNTEAFF

V gene: TRBV19
J gene: TRBJ2-1
D gene: TRBD2
clone size: NA
CDR3 length: 13
CDR3 DNA: TGTGCCTCAAGACTAGCGGTACTCAATGAGCAGTTCTTC
CDR3 protein: CASRLAVLNEQFF

V gene: TRBV6-6
J gene: TRBJ1-3
D gene: NA
clone size: NA
CDR3 length: 15
CDR3 DNA: TGTGCCAGCAGTTTACAAGCCTCCTCTGGAAACACCATATATTTT
CDR3 protein: CASSLQASSGNTIYF